These T cell receptor beta chains were read from a single sample in a study of blood T cell repertoires in COVID-19. Sequenced by immunoSEQ multiplex PCR; TCRdb stores in-frame clones only, minus some. The sample shows under 300,000 clones, around 85% of them seen only once. The sample consisted of peripheral blood. Receptors were obtained from a woman in her seventies with acute or convalescent COVID-19. The CDR3 runs from the conserved cysteine through the conserved F or W. Fields, in order: CDR3 DNA, CDR3 protein, J gene, clone size, D gene, V gene. The D gene is left open where the match is weak. Only part of the rows carry a size: once, few, many, or a class if the clone is expanded.

DNA: TGTGCCAGTAGACCTCCGGGACAGGGGCGAAACTATGGCTACACCTTC
CDR3: CASRPPGQGRNYGYTF
J: TRBJ1-2
size: .
D: TRBD1
V: TRBV2

DNA: TGTGCCAGCAGCCCCCGTCAAGCTGGCACCGGGGAGCTGTTTTTT
CDR3: CASSPRQAGTGELFF
J: TRBJ2-2
size: .
D: .
V: TRBV11-3

DNA: TGTGCCACCAGTGATTCCAGGGGGCTTGGAGGCTACACCTTC
CDR3: CATSDSRGLGGYTF
J: TRBJ1-2
size: .
D: TRBD1
V: TRBV24-1

DNA: TGTGCCAGCTCACCACTAGGAGGGAGCTCCTATAATTCACCCCTCCACTTT
CDR3: CASSPLGGSSYNSPLHF
J: TRBJ1-6
size: .
D: .
V: TRBV18

DNA: TGTGCCAGTAGTATCCCAGGGGGCCCCTACGAGCAGTACTTC
CDR3: CASSIPGGPYEQYF
J: TRBJ2-7
size: .
D: TRBD1
V: TRBV19

DNA: TGTGCCAGCCACCGGGCAGGGGTCTCTGGAAACACCATATATTTT
CDR3: CASHRAGVSGNTIYF
J: TRBJ1-3
size: .
D: .
V: TRBV2

DNA: TGTGCCAGTAGTTCCTATCAAACAGATACGCAGTATTTT
CDR3: CASSSYQTDTQYF
J: TRBJ2-3
size: .
D: .
V: TRBV19

DNA: TGCAGTGCTAGTAGCGCTAGCGGGGGGGCAGATACGCAGTATTTT
CDR3: CSASSASGGADTQYF
J: TRBJ2-3
size: .
D: TRBD2
V: TRBV20-1

DNA: TGTGCCAGCAGCCAAGTTGGACTAGCGGCCGCGCAGTTCTTC
CDR3: CASSQVGLAAAQFF
J: TRBJ2-1
size: .
D: TRBD2
V: TRBV3-1/TRBV3-2

DNA: TGTGCCAGCAGCCTAGGCGATAACACTAGGAGGACTGAAGCTTTCTTT
CDR3: CASSLGDNTRRTEAFF
J: TRBJ1-1
size: .
D: .
V: TRBV11-2

DNA: TGCAGCGTAGCACAGGGGGCTGGGGCCAACGTCCTGACTTTC
CDR3: CSVAQGAGANVLTF
J: TRBJ2-6
size: .
D: TRBD1
V: TRBV29-1

DNA: TGCGCCAGCAGCAACAGGGGTATGGGTTCGAACACCGGGGAGCTGTTTTTT
CDR3: CASSNRGMGSNTGELFF
J: TRBJ2-2
size: .
D: TRBD1
V: TRBV5-1

DNA: TGTGCCAGCAGCATACGACAGGGGGCTAACTATGGCTACACCTTC
CDR3: CASSIRQGANYGYTF
J: TRBJ1-2
size: once
D: TRBD1
V: TRBV11-2

DNA: TGCGCCAGCAGCTTTATGGCCCAATACAATGAGCAGTTCTTC
CDR3: CASSFMAQYNEQFF
J: TRBJ2-1
size: .
D: .
V: TRBV5-1

DNA: TGTGCCAGCAGCCCGATCAGGGTGGGGCAGCCCCAGCATTTT
CDR3: CASSPIRVGQPQHF
J: TRBJ1-5
size: .
D: .
V: TRBV27

DNA: TGTGCCAGCAGCTATTCTAGGAGGGCGGGGGGCCCCGATACGCAGTATTTT
CDR3: CASSYSRRAGGPDTQYF
J: TRBJ2-3
size: once
D: TRBD2
V: TRBV3-1/TRBV3-2

DNA: TGTGCCAGCAGTACTCATCAGGGGATGAACACTGAAGCTTTCTTT
CDR3: CASSTHQGMNTEAFF
J: TRBJ1-1
size: .
D: .
V: TRBV6-5

DNA: TGCGCCAGCAGCCGGAGGAACACTGAAGCTTTCTTT
CDR3: CASSRRNTEAFF
J: TRBJ1-1
size: .
D: .
V: TRBV4-1

DNA: TGCGCCAGCAGCTTGACAGGGAAAATGGGCACTGAAGCTTTCTTT
CDR3: CASSLTGKMGTEAFF
J: TRBJ1-1
size: .
D: .
V: TRBV5-1

DNA: TGTGCCAGCAGTGAAGGGAGAGCTTTCTTT
CDR3: CASSEGRAFF
J: TRBJ1-1
size: .
D: .
V: TRBV6-1

DNA: TGTGCCAGCGTTATGACGGGTCGGAACACCATATATTTT
CDR3: CASVMTGRNTIYF
J: TRBJ1-3
size: .
D: .
V: TRBV6-5

DNA: TGTGCCAGTAGTATAGAGAGGACTAGCGGCTACGAGCAGTACTTC
CDR3: CASSIERTSGYEQYF
J: TRBJ2-7
size: .
D: TRBD2
V: TRBV19

DNA: TGCGCCAGCAGCTTGCGAGGCGAACCGGAGGGTTCACCCCTCCACTTT
CDR3: CASSLRGEPEGSPLHF
J: TRBJ1-6
size: .
D: .
V: TRBV5-1

DNA: TGTGCCAGCAGCCCCTCGGCTGGGGCCAACGTCCTGACTTTC
CDR3: CASSPSAGANVLTF
J: TRBJ2-6
size: once
D: .
V: TRBV7-3

DNA: TGTGCCAGCTCATGGGACAGAGGAAACACCATATATTTT
CDR3: CASSWDRGNTIYF
J: TRBJ1-3
size: .
D: TRBD1
V: TRBV6-5

DNA: TGTGCCAGCACCTCAGGGGCGCACTACGAGCAGTACTTC
CDR3: CASTSGAHYEQYF
J: TRBJ2-7
size: .
D: .
V: TRBV6-5

DNA: TGTGCCAGCAGGTTAGACAGGGCCACTGAAGCTTTCTTT
CDR3: CASRLDRATEAFF
J: TRBJ1-1
size: .
D: TRBD1
V: TRBV12-3/TRBV12-4

DNA: TGTGCCAGTAGCCGAGAACGGGGTGGCGAGCAGTACTTC
CDR3: CASSRERGGEQYF
J: TRBJ2-7
size: .
D: .
V: TRBV19

DNA: TGCGCCAGCAGCTTCGCGACAGGGAATGAAAAACTGTTTTTT
CDR3: CASSFATGNEKLFF
J: TRBJ1-4
size: .
D: TRBD1
V: TRBV5-1

DNA: TGTGCCAGCAGTTCCGCGACAGGACCCCTCCACTTT
CDR3: CASSSATGPLHF
J: TRBJ1-6
size: .
D: .
V: TRBV12-3/TRBV12-4

DNA: TGTGCCATTTCGGGATCTCTCTACGAGCAGTACTTC
CDR3: CAISGSLYEQYF
J: TRBJ2-7
size: .
D: .
V: TRBV28

DNA: TGTGCCAGCAGCCCCGGAGCCGGGGAGCATTCACCCCTCCACTTT
CDR3: CASSPGAGEHSPLHF
J: TRBJ1-6
size: .
D: .
V: TRBV6-5

DNA: TGCGCCAGCAGTTCCGACAGACAAGAGACCCAGTACTTC
CDR3: CASSSDRQETQYF
J: TRBJ2-5
size: .
D: .
V: TRBV5-1

DNA: TGTGCCAGTAGTCCGACCACCACAGGGGGGAATTCACCCCTCCACTTT
CDR3: CASSPTTTGGNSPLHF
J: TRBJ1-6
size: .
D: TRBD1
V: TRBV19

DNA: TGTGCCAGCAGCTCGGGGGGATGGGGGAGATCCTATAATTCACCCCTCCACTTT
CDR3: CASSSGGWGRSYNSPLHF
J: TRBJ1-6
size: .
D: .
V: TRBV3-1/TRBV3-2

DNA: TGTGCCAGCAGTTACAATCGGCCAGGTGCTTCACCCCTCCACTTT
CDR3: CASSYNRPGASPLHF
J: TRBJ1-6
size: .
D: .
V: TRBV6-5

DNA: TGTGCCAGCAGCCCTGGACAGGGCCACACTGAAGCTTTCTTT
CDR3: CASSPGQGHTEAFF
J: TRBJ1-1
size: .
D: TRBD1
V: TRBV28

DNA: TGTGCCAGCGGTACCGGGACAGGGGGTTCACCCCTCCACTTT
CDR3: CASGTGTGGSPLHF
J: TRBJ1-6
size: .
D: .
V: TRBV21-1

DNA: TGCAGTGCTAGACCCCTGAACACCATATATTTT
CDR3: CSARPLNTIYF
J: TRBJ1-3
size: .
D: .
V: TRBV20-1

DNA: TGTGCCAGCTCAACGCCCGGGACAGCCTTACCCAATGAGCAGTTCTTC
CDR3: CASSTPGTALPNEQFF
J: TRBJ2-1
size: .
D: TRBD1
V: TRBV18

DNA: TGTGCCAGCAGCCAAGATTCGGGAGCGGGGGGGAGGGAGTTCTTC
CDR3: CASSQDSGAGGREFF
J: TRBJ2-1
size: .
D: TRBD2
V: TRBV4-2

DNA: TGTGCCAGCAGTGAACCGGACAGGGCAGCCTACAATGAGCAGTTCTTC
CDR3: CASSEPDRAAYNEQFF
J: TRBJ2-1
size: .
D: TRBD1
V: TRBV6-1

DNA: TGTGCCAGCAGCCAAGATAGCAAATTTTCACCCCTCCACTTT
CDR3: CASSQDSKFSPLHF
J: TRBJ1-6
size: .
D: .
V: TRBV3-1/TRBV3-2

DNA: TGTGCCAGCAGTCTACCCGGCACAGATACGCAGTATTTT
CDR3: CASSLPGTDTQYF
J: TRBJ2-3
size: .
D: .
V: TRBV6-5

DNA: TGTGCCAGCAGCCAAGATTTCCGGACGGGGGGGATGACTTTCTTT
CDR3: CASSQDFRTGGMTFF
J: TRBJ1-1
size: .
D: .
V: TRBV3-1/TRBV3-2

DNA: TGTGCCAGCAGCCCGCCCTACCCACTCCGGGACAGGGGAAACATTCAGTACTTC
CDR3: CASSPPYPLRDRGNIQYF
J: TRBJ2-4
size: .
D: TRBD1
V: TRBV11-2

DNA: TGTGCCAGCAGTGGGCGGACAGAAGCTTTCTTT
CDR3: CASSGRTEAFF
J: TRBJ1-1
size: .
D: .
V: TRBV2

DNA: TGCGCCAGCAGTGGATCTTTGTACTACTCCACAGATACGCAGTATTTT
CDR3: CASSGSLYYSTDTQYF
J: TRBJ2-3
size: .
D: .
V: TRBV10-1

DNA: TGTGCCAGCAGTTTGGGGGACAGGGCAAGTGAGCAGTTCTTC
CDR3: CASSLGDRASEQFF
J: TRBJ2-1
size: .
D: TRBD1
V: TRBV28

DNA: TGTGCCAGCAGCTGGGGGGTTACGAATCAGCCCCAGCATTTT
CDR3: CASSWGVTNQPQHF
J: TRBJ1-5
size: .
D: .
V: TRBV2